This TCR beta chain was sequenced during a study of blood T cell repertoires in COVID-19 (dated by TCRdb to about 2020). For the study in its entirety: The collaborator samples originated in the United States, Italy and Spain and spanned the acute and convalescent phases of COVID-19. The material from the prospective study consisted of cDNA or gDNA derived from T cells, B-cell-depleted T cells, or PBMCs. Deeply sampled blood TCRbeta repertoires from subjects exposed to, actively infected with, or recovered from COVID-19 were included in the dataset. The repertoires were made available in a free public database intended to serve as a resource for research on the immune response to SARS-CoV-2. Samples were obtained from the ongoing ImmuneRACE study (first 160 participants) and from over a thousand subjects provided by 6 global collaborators. The sample metadata nearly always contained a de-identified subject ID, COVID-19 status, age in years and sex. Where available, HLA class I and class II types were taken from metadata supplied by the sample provider and were not determined by assay-based typing. What the authors observed across the whole study: How much clinical and demographic metadata was included differed by source and by participant, and the metadata was provided uncurated.

TCRbeta CDR3 regions were amplified from genomic DNA by means of the immunoSEQ Assay, a bias-controlled multiplex PCR. The original methods were these. Nucleated cell counts per sample were estimated from amplification of reference gene primers within the assay. To quantify the absolute abundance of each unique TCRbeta CDR3 rearrangement, sequence reads were collapsed and filtered. Productive Simpson clonality was computed per sample as the square root of Simpson's diversity index over productive rearrangements. TCRdb limited this immuneACCESS table to in-frame rearrangements with V and J called. A share of clones is missing; checked studies link under half to unresolved V genes, and the rest is unexplained. D and trimming were read from the DNA, whereas the V and J calls and clone size are those reported in that table. The sample data list about 260,000 clones, and approximately 88% of these were observed just once. The ten largest clones represent more than 8.5% of the sample.

Trimming removed 0 bases from V and 6 bases from J, leaving 12 bases between the germline ends. CDR1 and CDR2, per the germline V gene (reference sequence), are LNHNV and YYDKDF. From its cysteine to its phenylalanine, the CDR3 spans 15 amino acids. The retained sequence is limited to the CDR3, 45 bases, with the frame set at the first base. One collaborating source in Seattle enrolled patients while the patients were actively infected and followed the patients over time throughout the course of disease. The collaborating institutions used their own protocols to collect whole blood in K2EDTA tubes. For TCRbeta analysis, collaborators shipped samples as frozen whole blood, isolated PBMCs, or DNA extracted from either of those sample types. Details on this clone: The target of this receptor is not known. No much larger clonotype is one base removed from it; base qualities were not supplied.

The sequenced sample was peripheral blood. The chain couples TRBV15 to TRBJ1-5, with the D gene too uncertain to name. The clonotype comes from a woman in her 70s with COVID-19, enrolled during active disease. The DNA sequence follows: TGTGCCACCAGCAGAGATCTTACGGTCCCTCAGCCCCAGCATTTT. Its protein product is CATSRDLTVPQPQHF.